Presented here are 20 T cell receptor beta chains from one specimen sequenced in a study of molecular identifiers for immune sequencing clone quantification. TCRdb called the PCR reads again in MiXCR, with one record for every CDR3 protein. The sample has a few hundred thousand distinct CDR3 sequences; around 21% are singletons. The sample was naive CD8+ T cells from blood, with Jurkat cell RNA spiked in. This sample's subset: FACS-sorted CD8+CD4-CCR7+CD45RA+ naive T cells. Every receptor here comes from a human donor in good health. Some libraries in this study had Jurkat cell RNA spiked in.

This clonotype came up many times. The chain employs TRBV28 and TRBJ2-2; 9 bases agree with TRBD1. The CDR3 consists of 17 residues. Germline-derived CDR1 and CDR2 are MDHEN and SYDVKM. V lost 6 bases, J lost 4 bases, and 12 bases stayed unmatched. The DNA for the CDR3 is TGTGCCAGCAGACGAGAACAGGGGGCGCGCGGCACCGGGGAGCTGTTTTTT. The encoded protein is CASRREQGARGTGELFF.

With regard to this clonotype: A much larger clone lies one base from this, so it may be a read error. This chain uses TRBV5-1 with TRBJ1-1, with D uncertain. The CDR3 runs to 14 residues. Trimming removed 3 bases at V and 0 bases at J, with 9 bases between. The germline V gene has CDR1 SGHRS and CDR2 YFSETQ. The DNA for the CDR3 is TGCGCCAGCAGCTCGGTATGGTTGAACACTGAAGCTTTCTTT. Its translation: CASSSVWLNTEAFF.

The rearrangement links TRBV10-3 to TRBJ1-1, with no clear D. The CDR3 runs 14 residues. Trimming shortened V by 0 bases and J by 2 bases, and 7 bases separated the two germline ends. CDR1 and CDR2 (germline): ENHRY, SYGVKD. The CDR3 region has the DNA TGTGCCATCAGTGAGTCACGGGGAAACACTGAAGCTTTCTTT. It is translated as CAISESRGNTEAFF.

This clonotype was seen only a few times. This rearrangement joins TRBV19 to TRBJ2-1; TRBD2 aligns across 9 bases. With V trimmed by 6 bases and J by 7 bases, 13 bases remained unmatched. Germline V lookup: CDR1 LNHDA, CDR2 SQIVND (reference sequence). CDR3 length equals 16 residues. CDR3 protein: CASRILAGGPGNEQFF. The CDR3 DNA sequence: TGTGCCAGTAGGATCTTGGCGGGAGGGCCGGGGAATGAGCAGTTCTTC. Supplemented by reference TRBV19 and TRBJ2-1, the full variable domain reads DGGITQSPKYLFRKEGQNVTLSCEQNLNHDAMYWYRQDPGQGLRLIYYSQIVNDFQKGDIAEGYSVSREKKESFPLTVTSAQKNPTAFYLCASRILAGGPGNEQFFGPGTRLTVL.

This clonotype was observed many times. The V call is TRBV24-1, the J call TRBJ1-1; perhaps TRBD1 as D (6 bases). The CDR3 consists of 13 residues. V lost 6 bases to trimming and J lost 2 bases, with 9 bases between them. Germline-derived CDR1 and CDR2 are KGHDR and SFDVKD. The CDR3 region has the DNA TGTGCCACCAGTCCGGGGGCAAACACTGAAGCTTTCTTT. It translates to CATSPGANTEAFF.

Concerning this clonotype itself: One base away lies a much larger clone, so this may be a sequencing read error. The chain couples TRBV30 to TRBJ2-7; 9 nucleotides agree with TRBD1. The CDR3 is 15 amino acids. Per the germline V gene, CDR1 is GTSNPN and CDR2 is SVGIG (reference sequence). This chain's CDR3 is CAWSQTGGLGYKQYF. In DNA form, the CDR3 reads TGTGCCTGGAGTCAGACAGGGGGGCTTGGCTACAAGCAGTACTTC. The whole variable domain, remainder taken from reference TRBV30 and TRBJ2-7, is SQTIHQWPATLVQPVGSPLSLECTVEGTSNPNLYWYRQAAGRGLQLLFYSVGIGQISSEVPQNLSASRPQDRQFILSSKKLLLSDSGFYLCAWSQTGGLGYKQYFGPGTRLTVT.

V usage is TRBV15 and J usage is TRBJ2-5; D may match TRBD1 or TRBD2 (5 bases each). The germline V gene encodes CDR1 LNHNV and CDR2 YYDKDF (reference sequence). The length of the CDR3 is 15 residues. V lost 2 bases to trimming and J lost 8 bases, with 18 bases between them. CDR3 DNA: TGTGCCACCAGCAGAAATCTCGGGGCAACGAGTACCCAGTACTTC. Its protein is CATSRNLGATSTQYF.

This clonotype occurred many times. This chain connects TRBV9 to TRBJ2-2; possible D gene TRBD1, 5 bases. Germline V gives CDR1 SGDLS, CDR2 YYNGEE. This CDR3 is 18 amino acids long. Trimming pared 4 bases from V and 1 base from J, leaving 20 bases between. The CDR3 sequence: CASSKWVGQGLNTGELFF. The CDR3 DNA reads TGTGCCAGCAGCAAGTGGGTAGGGCAGGGATTGAACACCGGGGAGCTGTTTTTT.

The count of this clonotype is one. A much larger clone sits a single nucleotide away, making a read error possible. V usage is TRBV29-1 and J usage is TRBJ2-3; the match to TRBD2 covers 7 bases. Germline V gene data show CDR1 as SQVTM and CDR2 as ANQGSEA. There are 13 residues in the CDR3. CDR3 sequence: CSVTSGITGTQYF. In DNA form, the CDR3 reads TGCAGCGTTACGAGCGGGATAACAGGTACGCAGTATTTT.

This clonotype was recorded many times. This chain links TRBV4-1 with TRBJ2-1; 9 bases agree with TRBD2. CDR1 and CDR2 from the germline V gene are MGHRA and YSYEKL. Trimming at V came to 3 bases and at J to 4 bases, leaving 4 bases not matched to a gene. The CDR3 spans 15 residues. The CDR3 DNA reads TGCGCCAGCAGCCACGGTAGCGGGGGTTACAATGAGCAGTTCTTC. Its translation is CASSHGSGGYNEQFF.

This clonotype was detected many times. CDR3 nucleotides: TGTGCCAGCAGCGCGGACAGAGCGAACACCGGGGAGCTGTTTTTT. It translates to CASSADRANTGELFF. This chain uses TRBV13 with TRBJ2-2, with D possibly TRBD1 on 6 matching bases. The V end was cut by 5 bases, the J end by 0 bases, with 10 bases between. This CDR3 comprises 15 residues. Germline CDR1 reads PRHDT; CDR2 reads FYEKMQ (reference sequence).

Notes on this clonotype: One end of the junction is discordant with germline, which a read error may explain. The chain carries TRBV20-1 and TRBJ2-5; either TRBD1 or TRBD2 may fit D (6 bases each). The CDR3 loop spans 13 amino acids. In germline, CDR1 is DFQATT, CDR2 SNEGSKA (reference sequence). This CDR3 is CSARGGTQETQYF. DNA of the CDR3: TGCAGTGCAAGAGGGGGGACCCAAGAGACCCAGTACTTC.

This clonotype was seen many times. This sequence joins TRBV19 and TRBJ1-5; TRBD1 aligns across 7 bases. Trimming cost V 3 bases and J 4 bases; bases outside gene matches: 3. The germline gives CDR1 LNHDA, CDR2 SQIVND (reference sequence). The CDR3 has 14 residues. This chain's CDR3 is CASSITGANQPQHF. CDR3 nucleotide sequence: TGTGCCAGTAGTATTACAGGGGCAAATCAGCCCCAGCATTTT. The whole variable domain, remainder taken from reference TRBV19 and TRBJ1-5, is DGGITQSPKYLFRKEGQNVTLSCEQNLNHDAMYWYRQDPGQGLRLIYYSQIVNDFQKGDIAEGYSVSREKKESFPLTVTSAQKNPTAFYLCASSITGANQPQHFGDGTRLSIL.

The sample holds many counts of this clonotype. The chain is built from TRBV20-1 and TRBJ1-2; D not resolved. This CDR3 has 12 residues. Germline lookup yields CDR1 DFQATT and CDR2 SNEGSKA (reference sequence). V gave up 0 bases and J gave up 6 bases, with 8 bases separating them. The CDR3 nucleotides are TGCAGTGCTAGAGATATCAGCCATGGCTACACCTTC. It translates to CSARDISHGYTF.

The rearrangement links TRBV7-9 to TRBJ2-7, with D maybe TRBD2 (5 bases). Trimming removed 4 bases at V and 0 bases at J, with 13 bases between. The CDR3 covers 15 residues. Germline lookup yields CDR1 SEHNR and CDR2 FQNEAQ (reference sequence). CDR3 nucleotide sequence: TGTGCCAGCAGCTCCGGGATTCGGAGCTCCTACGAGCAGTACTTC. Its protein is CASSSGIRSSYEQYF.

This clonotype was recorded a few times. This likely comes from a read error, as the CDR3 has no conserved phenylalanine or tryptophan at its end. The V and J genes are TRBV28 and TRBJ1-1; D is undetermined. The CDR3 spans 15 residues. Germline lookup yields CDR1 MDHEN and CDR2 SYDVKM. V lost 6 bases and J 0 bases, leaving 14 bases between the germline ends. CDR3 residues: CASSFVGPVNTEAFS. CDR3 sequence (DNA): TGTGCCAGCAGCTTCGTAGGGCCTGTGAACACTGAAGCTTTCTCT.

The sample holds a few counts of this clonotype. The rearrangement joins TRBV27 to TRBJ2-7, with TRBD1 as a possible D gene (6 bases). V was clipped by 4 bases and J by 3 bases, with 10 bases between them. CDR3 length: 13 residues. CDR1 is MNHEY and CDR2 is SMNVEV in the germline V gene (reference sequence). The CDR3 region is CASSSDRRYEQYF. The CDR3 region has the DNA TGTGCCAGCAGTTCCGACAGGCGCTACGAGCAGTACTTC.

As concerns this clonotype: A much larger clonotype is one base distant, so this may be a read error. The rearrangement joins TRBV15 to TRBJ1-3; D might be TRBD1 (5 bases). CDR1 is LNHNV, CDR2 YYDKDF, per germline (reference sequence). V was shortened by 7 bases and J by 9 bases, with 19 bases between the two germline ends. This CDR3 contains 14 residues. CDR3 nucleotide sequence: TGTGCCACCACCGACAGAGGAGAGGAAACCACCATATATTTT. Protein sequence: CATTDRGEETTIYF.

This clonotype came up many times. The V and J genes are TRBV6-1 and TRBJ1-1; D not certain. V was shortened by 7 bases and J by 4 bases, with 28 bases between the two germline ends. Germline V lookup: CDR1 MNHNS, CDR2 SASEGT. The CDR3 runs to 18 residues. In DNA form, the CDR3 reads TGTGCCAGCACCGATAGCGCGCCCCTTGGGCCCTTCGGCACTGAAGCTTTCTTT. This encodes CASTDSAPLGPFGTEAFF.

This clonotype was picked up a small number of times. The V call is TRBV28, the J call TRBJ2-5; 9 nucleotides match TRBD2. The CDR3 is 16 residues long. J was trimmed by 0 bases and V by 5 bases; bases with no gene match: 7. CDR1 is MDHEN, CDR2 SYDVKM, per germline. DNA for the CDR3: TGTGCCAGCAGTATATCTAGCGGGGTGTACCAAGAGACCCAGTACTTC. This translates into CASSISSGVYQETQYF.